This record concerns one T cell receptor beta chain sequence. Ten or more counts support this clonotype. Its cognate antigen has yet to be identified. Qualities for individual bases were not recorded, and no much larger clone is one base off. To prepare the library, 5' RACE was applied. The sequencer listed for this sample is Illumina HiSeq 2000. Template switching added a universal primer binding site, and the final cDNA carried a unique molecular identifier that allowed TCR cDNA molecules to be counted accurately. First-strand cDNA for TCR alpha and beta chains was synthesized from specific primers in the conserved constant-segment region. To control for contamination, each cDNA library was double barcoded with a SMART-Mk sample barcode plus Illumina barcodes. TruSeq adapter sequences, together with Illumina sample barcodes, were added in two successive PCR steps. The Illumina HiSeq platform was used with custom primers to sequence TCR alpha and beta cDNA libraries. The study's own analysis went as follows. MiGEC processed the raw reads to extract unique molecular identifiers, while MiXCR was used to determine the CDR3 positions. Recombination models were inferred per individual with the repgenHMM and IGoR tools using an EM algorithm. Shared clonotypes were analyzed with the tcR package in R, and sharing was normalized by the product of cloneset sizes. To study raw recombination free of thymic and clonal selection effects, out-of-frame nonproductive sequences were analyzed. TCRdb reworked the public reads: Q25 trimming with fastp, MiXCR clone assembly, productive beta chains retained. Entries are consolidated by CDR3 protein sequence, retaining the most common genes and DNA. For this entry, the V and J calls and clone size follow TCRdb and not the study's own pipeline. For this sample the table gives about 700,000 distinct CDR3 sequences, of which under 9% were detected only once. The ten biggest clones cover more than 0.75% of the sample.

Every donor was a healthy Caucasian. The twin cohort consisted of three pairs of female monozygotic twins, all aged about 18 to 30 years. The RNA used for TCR libraries was isolated from peripheral blood mononuclear cells. These data come from a study of identical twins (dated by TCRdb to about 2016). With respect to the entire study: To test whether fetal clonotypes persist, the study used deep sequencing on TCR alpha and beta repertoires from monozygotic twins, unrelated adults of various ages, and cord blood. To rule out contamination, the twin experiments were replicated at different times with different library preparation protocols. Study-wide conclusions, independent of this receptor: The excess sharing between twins in beta out-of-frame sequences was weaker because fewer shared sequences reduced the signal-to-noise ratio. Zero-insertion analyses could be partly confounded by invariant T cells such as MAIT and iNKT, although diverse VJ usage argued against such confounding for most clonotypes. Fewer insertions were carried by abundant cord blood beta clonotypes; a weaker similar trend was observed in young adult naive repertoires, while no such trend was observed in memory repertoires. Because the same donors could not be followed over many years, the conclusions depended on cross-sectional statistical analysis. Compared with coincidental sharing between unrelated individuals, out-of-frame TCR alpha sequences shared between twins showed an excess of sequences with low generation probability. In monozygotic twins, out-of-frame TCR alpha sharing was systematically underestimated by recombination models, although the models agreed with sharing between unrelated individuals.

Cut back by 6 bases and 5 bases, the V and J ends lie 17 bases apart. The CDR3 numbers 15 residues from cysteine through phenylalanine. Only the CDR3 part of the read is kept: 45 bases, read in frame from the first base. These data were also filed under a second study, of yellow fever vaccine responses in identical twins. Reported in the second study: According to the authors, the vaccine-induced T cell response in identical twins seemed to be partly convergent and partly specific to each individual. In the study, vaccine-responding T cell clones were precisely tracked in identical twins.

The source material was PBMCs. The sequence joins TRBV12-3 or TRBV12-4 to TRBJ1-5; TRBD1 is perhaps the D gene, given 5 matching bases. The TCR was taken from a woman aged 18-35 years in good health. CDR3 region: CASSFRGAVDQPQHF. Read as DNA, the sequence is TGTGCCAGCAGCTTCCGTGGGGCAGTAGATCAGCCCCAGCATTTT.